This T cell receptor (beta chain) emerged from a study of shared clonotypes between healthy human individuals. Study at large: Three plates each covered CD4 naive and memory; CD8 naive two, CD8 memory one. Notes on the study in general: What naive subsets generally showed was a larger estimated richness than memory subsets showed.

A note on this clone: Its antigen is currently unknown.

The protocol was immunoSEQ multiplex PCR, while the TCRdb copy is restricted to in-frame clones and leaves out a portion. The top ten hold around 1.7% of the sample, which has around 720,000 clones, less than 80% seen once. The CDR3 length is 16 residues. This sequence joins TRBV21-1 and TRBJ1-3. TRBV21-1 is a pseudogene locus. Sequencing used memory CD4+ T cells sorted from blood. Subset described: CD45RA-negative fraction. The source of this sequence is a woman in her 30s in good health. This chain's CDR3 is CASSKEMRVESDTIYF. For the CDR3, the DNA is TGTGCCAGCAGCAAAGAAATGAGGGTTGAATCGGACACCATATATTTT.